This TCR beta chain was captured by sequencing in a study of cytomegalovirus exposure and HLA in healthy donors. To note about this clone: No antigen is known for it.

Primers for the PCR totalled 60 Vbeta and 13 Jbeta. Measured with immunoSEQ multiplex PCR; TCRdb has only the in-frame clones, and not every one. In all, the sample yields almost 45,000 clones. The CDR3 extends over 14 amino acids. Per germline, CDR1 MGHRA and CDR2 YSYEKL. Study results and caveats: When a later analysis was performed, an Asian-associated ancestry cluster reportedly had fewer N-insertions than the roughly 700-donor mean.

The sample taken for sequencing was PBMCs. The V gene is TRBV4-1, the J gene TRBJ2-5; the match to TRBD2 covers 7 bases. Near its end, the DNA agrees better with TRBJ2-7, so the J call may be wrong. The receptor's source is a male donor in good health and CMV-seronegative. The CDR3 nucleotides read TGCGCCAGCAGCCTCGGGGGGAGATCCTACGAGCAGTACTTC. As protein: CASSLGGRSYEQYF.